This entry lists 22 T cell receptor beta chains sequenced from one sample in a study of OX40 agonist ivuxolimab in advanced cancers. Generated by immunoSEQ multiplex PCR, the TCRdb table keeps only in-frame clones and is missing some. The repertoire holds 95,000 to 100,000 clones, 90% seen once, with around 1.6% in the top ten. Sequencing used CD4+ or CD8+ T cells sorted from blood, obtained in a trial of the OX40 agonist ivuxolimab. These receptors came from an adult with an advanced solid tumor such as melanoma, head and neck, liver or kidney cancer.

This chain joins TRBV12-5 and TRBJ2-7, with TRBD1 matching 9 bases. The CDR3 extends over 21 amino acids. CDR1 LGHNT and CDR2 FRNRAP come from the germline V gene. Unmatched junction bases numbered 24, after V lost 1 base and J lost 5 bases. The CDR3 loop reads CASGLAHAGTGMQAGGNEQYF. CDR3 nucleotide sequence: TGTGCTAGTGGTTTGGCCCACGCCGGGACAGGGATGCAAGCGGGCGGGAACGAGCAGTACTTC.

The chain carries TRBV6-6 and TRBJ1-1; D might be TRBD1 (6 bases). Trimming stripped 7 bases from V and 6 bases from J, with 24 bases between. Per germline, CDR1 MNHNY and CDR2 SVGAGI (reference sequence). The CDR3 is 16 residues long. CDR3 sequence: CASTPRKGVIGAEAFF. DNA of the CDR3: TGTGCCAGCACCCCCCGTAAGGGGGTTATAGGGGCTGAAGCTTTCTTT.

V usage is TRBV6-5 and J usage is TRBJ2-7, with 9 bases identical to TRBD2. The trim removed 8 bases at V and 3 bases at J, leaving 11 bases unmatched. This CDR3 region has 15 residues. CDR1 and CDR2 (germline): MNHEY, SVGAGI. CDR3 nucleotides: TGTGCCAGCTGGGGGCTTGGCGGGAGGGGCTACGAGCAGTACTTC. Residues: CASWGLGGRGYEQYF.

The chain is built from TRBV7-9 and TRBJ2-7; 8 bases line up with TRBD1. CDR1 is SEHNR, CDR2 FQNEAQ, per germline (reference sequence). V was pared by 7 bases and J by 2 bases, with 4 bases of the junction left unmatched. CDR3 length: 13 residues. The CDR3 is CASTQTGAYEQYF. The DNA of the CDR3 is TGTGCCAGCACCCAGACAGGGGCCTACGAGCAGTACTTC.

V and J are TRBV9 and TRBJ1-3, with TRBD1 as a possible D gene (5 bases). CDR1 and CDR2 from the germline V gene are SGDLS and YYNGEE. The CDR3 runs to 17 residues. The V and J ends lost 0 bases and 2 bases respectively, with 15 bases between them. The CDR3 bases are TGTGCCAGCAGCGTAGAGGGCAGGGAAATGGCTGGAAACACCATATATTTT. This translates into CASSVEGREMAGNTIYF. The whole variable domain, filled in from reference TRBV9 and TRBJ1-3, reads DSGVTQTPKHLITATGQRVTLRCSPRSGDLSVYWYQQSLDQGLQFLIQYYNGEERAKGNILERFSAQQFPDLHSELNLSSLELGDSALYFCASSVEGREMAGNTIYFGEGSWLTVV.

V and J are TRBV6-5 and TRBJ1-1, with TRBD1 as a possible D gene (6 bases). The CDR3 is 16 residues long. Deletions cut 0 bases from V and 5 bases from J, with 16 bases between. Germline CDR1 MNHEY, CDR2 SVGAGI. The CDR3 loop is CASSYSTRGGRTEAFF. Here the CDR3 DNA reads TGTGCCAGCAGTTACTCGACTAGGGGGGGGAGAACTGAAGCTTTCTTT.

The chain is built from TRBV19 and TRBJ2-5, with 7 bases lining up with TRBD1. Germline-derived CDR1 and CDR2 are LNHDA and SQIVND (reference sequence). After removal of 8 bases from V and 1 base from J, the junction contained 10 bases not matched to a gene. The CDR3 is made up of 15 amino acids. CDR3 DNA: TGTGCCAGTCGAAACAGGGGTGAACCCCAAGAGACCCAGTACTTC. As protein: CASRNRGEPQETQYF.

The gene calls are TRBV11-3 and TRBJ2-3; D is undetermined. Trimming removed 2 bases from V and 0 bases from J, with 9 bases in between. Germline V gives CDR1 SGHNT, CDR2 YENEEA. This CDR3 spans 15 amino acids. The CDR3 DNA sequence: TGTGCCAGCAGCTTAATGCCCCTTAGCACAGATACGCAGTATTTT. It encodes CASSLMPLSTDTQYF.

CDR3 amino acids: CASRGGPQETQYF. The CDR3 DNA reads as TGTGCCAGCAGAGGAGGGCCACAGGAGACCCAGTACTTC. V usage is TRBV11-1 and J usage is TRBJ2-5; D is perhaps TRBD2 (6 bases). In germline, CDR1 is SGHAT, CDR2 FQDESV (reference sequence). Trimming stripped 6 bases from V and 5 bases from J, with 13 bases between. The CDR3 is made up of 13 amino acids.

CDR3: CASSLQPGPIYNEQFF. DNA for the CDR3: TGTGCCAGCAGCCTCCAACCGGGACCAATCTACAATGAGCAGTTCTTC. V and J are TRBV27 and TRBJ2-1, with D perhaps matching TRBD1 or TRBD2 (5 bases each). V lost 6 bases, J lost 3 bases, and 18 bases lay in between. Germline CDR1 reads MNHEY; CDR2 reads SMNVEV (reference sequence). CDR3 length: 16 amino acids.

The chain carries TRBV7-2 and TRBJ2-5, with 7 bases fitting TRBD1. With 1 base clipped from V and 7 bases from J, the junction kept 18 bases outside the gene matches. Germline-derived CDR1 and CDR2 are SGHTA and FQGNSA. The CDR3 runs to 18 residues. This chain's CDR3 is CASSLVSRTGPLLGTQYF. The CDR3 DNA is TGTGCCAGCAGCTTAGTTTCCCGGACAGGCCCGCTTCTAGGGACCCAGTACTTC.

About this clone: At one boundary the junction diverges from the germline segment, which might be a read error. This rearrangement joins TRBV29-1 to TRBJ1-1, with D unclear. CDR1 is SQVTM and CDR2 is ANQGSEA in the germline V gene. The CDR3 extends over 14 amino acids. CDR3 region: CSVVVRRRNAEAFF. The DNA for the CDR3 is TGCAGCGTTGTGGTGCGGAGGCGGAACGCTGAAGCTTTCTTT.

This chain uses TRBV28 with TRBJ1-2; no clear D gene. This CDR3 has 11 residues. With 9 bases removed from V and 1 base from J, the gap between germline ends came to 6 bases. Germline CDR1 and CDR2: MDHEN and SYDVKM. CDR3 nucleotide sequence: TGTGCCAGTCACAGTAACTATGGCTACACCTTC. Translated: CASHSNYGYTF.

The chain couples TRBV7-2 to TRBJ1-3; D remains ambiguous. CDR3 size: 13 residues. CDR1 is SGHTA, CDR2 FQGNSA, per germline. V was trimmed by 4 bases and J by 2 bases, leaving 6 bases between them. CDR3 region: CASSSSTGNTIYF. The CDR3 DNA sequence: TGTGCCAGCAGCTCCAGCACTGGAAACACCATATATTTT.

This chain connects TRBV27 to TRBJ1-2; 7 positions match TRBD1. Per germline, CDR1 MNHEY and CDR2 SMNVEV (reference sequence). The CDR3 runs 14 residues. V lost 5 bases to trimming and J lost 0 bases; unmatched junction nucleotides: 3. CDR3 in DNA: TGTGCCAGCAGTCAACAGGGGACTAACTATGGCTACACCTTC. It codes for CASSQQGTNYGYTF.

V and J are TRBV9 and TRBJ2-2; D is perhaps TRBD1 (6 bases). Trimming stripped 0 bases from V and 5 bases from J, with 14 bases between. The germline V gene has CDR1 SGDLS and CDR2 YYNGEE. This CDR3 comprises 16 residues. In nucleotides, the CDR3 is TGTGCCAGCAGCGTAGGAGCACAGGGCGGGACCGGGGAGCTGTTTTTT. This sequence encodes CASSVGAQGGTGELFF.

V and J are TRBV5-5 and TRBJ1-1; no firm D call. The germline V gene has CDR1 SGHKS and CDR2 YYEKEE (reference sequence). V dropped 5 bases and J dropped 0 bases, with 14 bases sitting between them. CDR3 length equals 15 residues. This CDR3 is CASSYSGSMNTEAFF. The CDR3 nucleotides are TGTGCCAGCAGTTATTCGGGGAGCATGAACACTGAAGCTTTCTTT.

The chain is built from TRBV6-5 and TRBJ2-6; D ambiguous. V lost 0 bases and J 1 base, leaving 7 bases between the germline ends. The length of the CDR3 is 16 residues. Germline V CDR1 and CDR2: MNHEY, SVGAGI. CDR3 sequence: CASSYSAGSGANVLTF. CDR3 sequence (DNA): TGTGCCAGCAGTTACTCCGCCGGGTCTGGGGCCAACGTCCTGACTTTC.

This chain joins TRBV11-3 and TRBJ1-1, with 7 bases identical to TRBD1. The J segment lost 4 bases and the V segment lost 5 bases, leaving 7 bases of the junction unmatched. The CDR3 runs to 14 residues. Germline CDR1 and CDR2: SGHNT and YENEEA. The CDR3 protein is CASSIWTGSTEAFF. Written as DNA, the CDR3 is TGTGCCAGCAGCATCTGGACAGGCAGCACTGAAGCTTTCTTT.

The rearrangement uses TRBV6-5 and TRBJ2-7; 7 bases agree with TRBD1. Germline lookup yields CDR1 MNHEY and CDR2 SVGAGI. The CDR3 totals 11 residues. J was trimmed by 6 bases and V by 7 bases; bases with no gene match: 3. The CDR3 nucleotides are TGTGCCAGCATGTGGGACAGCGAGCAGTACTTC. The encoded protein is CASMWDSEQYF.

The genes are TRBV4-1 and TRBJ2-5, with a weak D call TRBD1 (6 bases). This CDR3 is 15 amino acids long. V was clipped by 2 bases and J by 5 bases, with 15 bases between them. The germline V gene has CDR1 MGHRA and CDR2 YSYEKL. This chain's CDR3 is CASSQRAGVRETQYF. The DNA of the CDR3 is TGCGCCAGCAGCCAAAGGGCAGGGGTCAGGGAGACCCAGTACTTC.

This clone was observed once. V and J are TRBV9 and TRBJ2-1; 11 bases are shared with TRBD2. CDR3 size: 15 residues. The trim removed 3 bases at V and 5 bases at J, leaving 4 bases unmatched. Germline CDR1 reads SGDLS; CDR2 reads YYNGEE. The CDR3 here is CASSATSGIDNEQFF. CDR3 DNA: TGTGCCAGCAGCGCGACTAGCGGGATCGACAATGAGCAGTTCTTC.